This T cell receptor beta chain was observed in a study of T cells in tuberculosis. At the level of the study: In South Africa, adults with active tuberculosis were compared with IGRA-negative and latently infected IGRA-positive adolescents. Findings and limits, study-wide: Active tuberculosis TCR-alpha repertoires lay closer to GMM-specific TCRs than IGRA-negative controls, suggesting clonal expansion.

Libraries were prepared by immunoSEQ multiplex PCR; TCRdb keeps only in-frame clonotypes and omits some of them. The repertoire holds 44,000 or so clones, with around 96% as singletons. On this clone itself: Its target is not known.

Germline V gene sequence: CDR1 ENHRY, CDR2 SYGVKD. Trimming removed 6 bases from V and 4 bases from J; junction bases left unmatched: 9. CDR3 length: 17 residues. The receptor was derived from a donor aged 10-29 years with latent tuberculosis or without tuberculosis infection. The genes are TRBV10-3 and TRBJ2-5; 15 nucleotides align to TRBD2. The source material was PBMCs. In DNA, the CDR3 is TGTGCCATCAGGAAAGGACTAGCGGGAGGGCTGAGAGAGACCCAGTACTTC. Translation gives CAIRKGLAGGLRETQYF.